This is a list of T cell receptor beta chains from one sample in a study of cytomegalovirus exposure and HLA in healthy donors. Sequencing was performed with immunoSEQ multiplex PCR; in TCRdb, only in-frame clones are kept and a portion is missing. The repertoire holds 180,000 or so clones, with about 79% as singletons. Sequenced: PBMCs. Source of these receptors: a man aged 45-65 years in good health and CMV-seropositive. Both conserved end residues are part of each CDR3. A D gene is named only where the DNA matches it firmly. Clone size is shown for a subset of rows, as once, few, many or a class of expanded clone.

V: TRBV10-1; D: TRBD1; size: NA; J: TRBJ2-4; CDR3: CASSLSGTGEAKNIQYF; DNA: TGCGCCAGCAGTCTCTCCGGGACAGGGGAGGCCAAAAACATTCAGTACTTC
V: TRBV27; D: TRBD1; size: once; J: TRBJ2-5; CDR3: CASSFTGGDLRQETQYF; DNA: TGTGCCAGCAGTTTTACAGGGGGCGATTTAAGGCAAGAGACCCAGTACTTC
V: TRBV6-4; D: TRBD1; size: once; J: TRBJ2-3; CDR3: CASGPTGGPTDTQYF; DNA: TGTGCCAGCGGACCGACAGGGGGGCCCACAGATACGCAGTATTTT
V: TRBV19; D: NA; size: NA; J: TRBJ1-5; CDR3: CASSMAYQPQHF; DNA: TGTGCCAGTAGTATGGCTTATCAGCCCCAGCATTTT
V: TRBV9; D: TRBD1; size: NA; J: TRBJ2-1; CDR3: CASSASRTGYNEQFF; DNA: TGTGCCAGCAGCGCTTCCCGGACAGGGTACAATGAGCAGTTCTTC
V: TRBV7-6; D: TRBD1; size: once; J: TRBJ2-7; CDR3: CASSSTSGTGVSYEQYF; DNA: TGTGCCAGCAGCTCCACCTCTGGGACAGGGGTTTCCTACGAGCAGTACTTC
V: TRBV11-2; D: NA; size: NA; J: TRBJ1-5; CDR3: CASSLGRPARNQPQHF; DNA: TGTGCCAGCAGCTTAGGGAGGCCGGCCCGCAATCAGCCCCAGCATTTT
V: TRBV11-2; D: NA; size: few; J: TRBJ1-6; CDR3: CASSLDPNSPLHF; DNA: TGTGCCAGCAGCTTAGACCCAAATTCACCCCTCCACTTT
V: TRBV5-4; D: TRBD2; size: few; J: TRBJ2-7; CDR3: CASSLGTGGALAYEQYF; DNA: TGTGCCAGCAGCTTGGGGACGGGGGGAGCTTTAGCCTACGAGCAGTACTTC
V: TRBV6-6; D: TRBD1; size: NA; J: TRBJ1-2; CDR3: CASRPGQGAGGYTF; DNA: TGTGCCAGCAGGCCGGGACAGGGGGCGGGCGGCTACACCTTC
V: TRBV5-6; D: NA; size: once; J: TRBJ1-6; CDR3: CASSFDNGVVNSPLHF; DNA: TGTGCCAGCAGCTTCGACAATGGTGTTGTGAATTCACCCCTCCACTTT
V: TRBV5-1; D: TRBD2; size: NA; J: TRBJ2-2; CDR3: CASSLRTSNTGELFF; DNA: TGCGCCAGCAGCTTGCGGACTAGCAACACCGGGGAGCTGTTTTTT
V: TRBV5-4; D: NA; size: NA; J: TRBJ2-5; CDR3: CASSLALQGRSKTQYF; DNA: TGTGCCAGCAGCTTGGCTTTGCAGGGCCGGTCGAAGACCCAGTACTTC
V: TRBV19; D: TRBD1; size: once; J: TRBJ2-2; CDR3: CASGPTGENTGELFF; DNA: TGTGCCAGTGGTCCGACAGGGGAGAACACCGGGGAGCTGTTTTTT
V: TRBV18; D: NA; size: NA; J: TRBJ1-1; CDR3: CASSQSVSNTEAFF; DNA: TGTGCCAGCTCACAAAGCGTTTCGAACACTGAAGCTTTCTTT
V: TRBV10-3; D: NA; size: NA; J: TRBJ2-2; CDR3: CAISESGASGELFF; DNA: TGTGCCATCAGTGAGTCGGGAGCTTCCGGGGAGCTGTTTTTT
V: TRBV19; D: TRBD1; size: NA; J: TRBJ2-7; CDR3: CASSTDRATPGEQYF; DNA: TGTGCCAGTAGTACGGACAGGGCTACCCCGGGAGAGCAGTACTTC
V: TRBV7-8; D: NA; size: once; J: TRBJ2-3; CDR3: CASSLVDTSTDTQYF; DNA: TGTGCCAGCAGCTTAGTGGACACAAGCACAGATACGCAGTATTTT
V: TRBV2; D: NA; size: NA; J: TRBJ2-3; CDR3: CASSELAMYF; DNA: TGTGCCAGCAGTGAACTAGCGATGTATTTT
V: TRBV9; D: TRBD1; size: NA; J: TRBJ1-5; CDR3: CASSTGQSNQPQHF; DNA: TGTGCCAGCAGCACGGGACAGAGCAATCAGCCCCAGCATTTT
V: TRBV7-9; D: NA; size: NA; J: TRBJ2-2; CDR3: CASSAPGRGGGELFF; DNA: TGTGCCAGCAGCGCCCCGGGTAGGGGCGGCGGGGAGCTGTTTTTT
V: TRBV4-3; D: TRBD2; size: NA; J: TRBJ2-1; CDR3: CASSQDKSRGGLNEQFF; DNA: TGCGCCAGCAGCCAAGACAAGTCGCGGGGGGGCCTCAATGAGCAGTTCTTC
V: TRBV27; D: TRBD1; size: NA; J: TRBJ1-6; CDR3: CASSFYPPGQGRNSYNSPLHF; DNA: TGTGCCAGCAGTTTTTACCCGCCGGGACAGGGGCGAAACTCCTATAATTCACCCCTCCACTTT
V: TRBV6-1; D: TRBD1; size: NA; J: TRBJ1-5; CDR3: CASIRRTGKDQPQHF; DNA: TGTGCCAGCATCCGGCGGACAGGGAAAGATCAGCCCCAGCATTTT
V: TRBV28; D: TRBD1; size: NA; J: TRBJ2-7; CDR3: CASRYSGTGSVYEQYF; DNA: TGTGCCAGCAGGTACTCCGGGACAGGGTCCGTCTACGAGCAGTACTTC
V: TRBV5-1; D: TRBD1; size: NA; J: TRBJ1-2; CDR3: CASSRDRVNYGYTF; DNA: TGCGCCAGCTCCCGGGACAGAGTTAACTATGGCTACACCTTC
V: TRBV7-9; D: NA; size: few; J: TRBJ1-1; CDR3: CASSLSAWRTEAFF; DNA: TGTGCCAGCAGCTTATCGGCCTGGAGGACTGAAGCTTTCTTT
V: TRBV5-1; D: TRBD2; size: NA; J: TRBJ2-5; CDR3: CASRMTGTSGQETQYF; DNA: TGCGCCAGCAGGATGACGGGGACTAGCGGACAAGAGACCCAGTACTTC
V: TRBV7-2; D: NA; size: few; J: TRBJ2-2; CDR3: CASSLQGGNTGELFF; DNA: TGTGCCAGCAGCTTACAGGGGGGGAACACCGGGGAGCTGTTTTTT
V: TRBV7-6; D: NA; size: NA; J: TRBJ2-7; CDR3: CASSLSSSYEQYF; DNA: TGTGCCAGCAGCTTATCTAGCTCCTACGAGCAGTACTTC
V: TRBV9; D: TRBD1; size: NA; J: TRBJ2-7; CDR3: CASSPRTGTDEQYF; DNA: TGTGCCAGCAGCCCAAGGACAGGGACGGACGAGCAGTACTTC
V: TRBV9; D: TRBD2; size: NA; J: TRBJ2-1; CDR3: CASSVPSGGARNEQFF; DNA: TGTGCCAGCAGCGTTCCTAGCGGGGGGGCAAGGAATGAGCAGTTCTTC
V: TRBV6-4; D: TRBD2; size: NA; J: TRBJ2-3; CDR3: CASKEAAAGAPQGKQYF; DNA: TGTGCCAGCAAAGAGGCTGCAGCGGGGGCCCCCCAAGGGAAGCAGTATTTT
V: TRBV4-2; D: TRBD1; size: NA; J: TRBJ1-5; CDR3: CASSQGGQVYNQPQHF; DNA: TGTGCCAGCAGCCAAGGAGGACAGGTATACAATCAGCCCCAGCATTTT
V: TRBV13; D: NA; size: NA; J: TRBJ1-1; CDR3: CATGGSGVSEAFF; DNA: TGTGCCACGGGAGGAAGTGGGGTATCCGAAGCTTTCTTT
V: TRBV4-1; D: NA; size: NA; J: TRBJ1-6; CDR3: CASSQDWSRGYNSPLHF; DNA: TGCGCCAGCAGCCAAGATTGGTCACGGGGTTATAATTCACCCCTCCACTTT
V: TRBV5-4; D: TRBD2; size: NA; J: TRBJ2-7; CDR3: CASSLATSIASEQYF; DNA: TGTGCCAGCAGCTTGGCGACTAGCATCGCCAGCGAGCAGTACTTC
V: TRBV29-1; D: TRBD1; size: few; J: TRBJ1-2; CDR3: CSVPLQGQGSTGYTF; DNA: TGCAGCGTACCACTCCAAGGACAGGGTTCGACAGGCTACACCTTC
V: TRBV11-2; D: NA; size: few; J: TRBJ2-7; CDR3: CASSLIFATGNEQYF; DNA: TGTGCCAGCAGCTTAATCTTTGCCACGGGTAACGAGCAGTACTTC
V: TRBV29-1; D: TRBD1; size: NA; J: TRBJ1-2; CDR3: CSVGQILNYGYTF; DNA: TGCAGCGTGGGACAGATCCTAAACTATGGCTACACCTTC
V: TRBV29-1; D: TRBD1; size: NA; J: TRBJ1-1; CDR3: CSAQAGGNTEAFF; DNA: TGCAGCGCCCAGGCAGGGGGTAACACTGAAGCTTTCTTT
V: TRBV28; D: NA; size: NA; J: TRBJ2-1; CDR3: CASGRQVGSEQFF; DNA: TGTGCCAGCGGCAGACAGGTCGGTAGTGAGCAGTTCTTC
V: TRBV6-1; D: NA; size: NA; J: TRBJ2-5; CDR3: CASSELRTDQETQYF; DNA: TGTGCCAGCAGTGAACTTCGAACGGACCAAGAGACCCAGTACTTC
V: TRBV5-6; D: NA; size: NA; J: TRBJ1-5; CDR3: CASSPRGKGNQPQHF; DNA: TGTGCCAGCAGCCCAAGGGGTAAAGGGAATCAGCCCCAGCATTTT
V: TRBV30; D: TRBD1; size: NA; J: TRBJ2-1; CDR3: CAWSVWGQRNEQFF; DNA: TGTGCCTGGAGTGTATGGGGACAGCGGAATGAGCAGTTCTTC
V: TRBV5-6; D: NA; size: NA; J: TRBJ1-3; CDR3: CASSRKRGGVNTIYF; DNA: TGTGCCAGCAGCCGGAAGCGAGGGGGTGTGAACACCATATATTTT
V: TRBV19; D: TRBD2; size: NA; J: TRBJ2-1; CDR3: CASSGGGYPRSYNEQFF; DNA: TGTGCCAGTAGCGGGGGGGGCTACCCGCGGTCCTACAATGAGCAGTTCTTC
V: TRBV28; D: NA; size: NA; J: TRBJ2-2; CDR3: CATLEVGSHTGELFF; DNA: TGTGCCACTCTCGAGGTCGGGTCCCACACCGGGGAGCTGTTTTTT
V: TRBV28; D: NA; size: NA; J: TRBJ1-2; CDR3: CASSLSYGYTF; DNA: TGTGCCAGCTCTTTGAGCTATGGCTACACCTTC
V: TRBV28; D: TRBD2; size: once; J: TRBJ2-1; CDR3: CASSLEVLAGGREQFF; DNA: TGTGCCAGCAGTTTAGAGGTACTAGCGGGGGGGCGTGAGCAGTTCTTC
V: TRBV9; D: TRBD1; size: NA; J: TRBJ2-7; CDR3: CASSVGQGLSYEQYF; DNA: TGTGCCAGCAGCGTTGGACAGGGGCTCTCCTACGAGCAGTACTTC
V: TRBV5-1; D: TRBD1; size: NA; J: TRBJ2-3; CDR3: CASSPGQGSTDTQYF; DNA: TGCGCCAGCAGCCCGGGACAGGGAAGCACAGATACGCAGTATTTT
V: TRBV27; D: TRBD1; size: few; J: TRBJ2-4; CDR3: CASTPTGKNIQYF; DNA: TGTGCCAGCACCCCGACAGGGAAAAACATTCAGTACTTC
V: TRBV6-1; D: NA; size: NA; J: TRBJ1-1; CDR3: CASNRGVMNTEAFF; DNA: TGTGCCAGCAACCGTGGAGTGATGAACACTGAAGCTTTCTTT
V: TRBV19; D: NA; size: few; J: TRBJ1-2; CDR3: CASHYGGSYGYTF; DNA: TGTGCCAGTCATTATGGGGGCTCCTATGGCTACACCTTC
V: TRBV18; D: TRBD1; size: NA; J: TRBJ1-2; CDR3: CASSPGQGAFVGYTF; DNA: TGTGCCAGCTCACCAGGACAGGGGGCTTTCGTTGGCTACACCTTC
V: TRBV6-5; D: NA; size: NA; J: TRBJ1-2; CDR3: CASSYRANYGYTF; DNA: TGTGCCAGCAGTTACCGGGCTAACTATGGCTACACCTTC